The 5 T cell receptor beta chains given below trace back to one sample, sequenced in a study of T-cell reconstitution after alpha-beta-depleted transplantation in children. A library of TCRbeta sequences, prepared with unique molecular identifiers, was generated. TCRdb re-called the PCR reads through MiXCR, storing one row per CDR3 protein. Of about 490,000 distinct CDR3 sequences listed, more than 9% were seen once; the top ten hold around 2%. This specimen was PBMCs, taken before TCRalphabeta/CD19-depleted stem cell transplant. The receptors were sampled from a child aged 2 to 10 with inherited bone marrow failure, due to receive a stem cell transplant.

This clonotype was seen many times. The chain combines TRBV7-8 with TRBJ2-4; 12 bases line up with TRBD2. The CDR3 contains 16 residues. The J segment lost 0 bases and the V segment lost 5 bases, leaving 2 bases of the junction unmatched. CDR1 is SGHVS, CDR2 FQNEAQ, per germline. The DNA of the CDR3 is TGTGCCAGCAGCAGGACTAGCGGGGTAGCCAAAAACATTCAGTACTTC. Protein sequence: CASSRTSGVAKNIQYF.

In its sample, this clonotype was seen many times. The CDR3 here is CATSRLSNRAGETQYF. CDR3 bases: TGTGCCACCAGCAGACTTTCTAACAGGGCCGGGGAGACCCAGTACTTC. V usage is TRBV15 and J usage is TRBJ2-5; TRBD1 is a possible D gene (6 bases). Germline CDR1 and CDR2: LNHNV and YYDKDF (reference sequence). The V gene lost 2 bases and the J gene lost 5 bases, with 18 bases spanning the gap. The CDR3 contains 16 residues.

This chain connects TRBV5-1 to TRBJ1-2; D not resolved. CDR1 and CDR2 (germline): SGHRS, YFSETQ. The CDR3 length is 18 residues. With 0 bases removed from V and 2 bases from J, the gap between germline ends came to 20 bases. CDR3 sequence reads: CASSLAFQTGGLNYGYTF. The CDR3 DNA follows: TGCGCCAGCAGCTTGGCCTTTCAGACCGGCGGTCTAAACTATGGCTACACCTTC.

This clonotype was detected ten times or more. The chain combines TRBV10-1 with TRBJ2-2, with D perhaps TRBD1 (6 bases). V lost 2 bases and J 6 bases, leaving 7 bases between the germline ends. The CDR3 is 13 residues long. Germline CDR1 and CDR2: WNHNN and SYGVQD (reference sequence). CDR3: CASSEHRAGELFF. The CDR3, as DNA: TGCGCCAGCAGTGAGCACAGGGCCGGGGAGCTGTTTTTT.

The sample holds a few counts of this clonotype. V usage is TRBV21-1 and J usage is TRBJ1-4; the tabulated D call, TRBD1, remains unverified against the DNA. TRBV21-1 is a pseudogene segment. This CDR3 has 15 residues. The CDR3 coding sequence is TGTGCCAGCACCAGTTGGGGACAGGGTTGGGAAAAACTGTTTTTT. It yields the protein CASTSWGQGWEKLFF.